The table lists the clone carrying this TCR beta chain with a few counts. Per germline, CDR1 SQVTM and CDR2 ANQGSEA. The CDR3 extends over 14 amino acids. J gave up 7 bases and V 5 bases, and 11 bases lay outside the gene matches. These data originate in a study of blood T cells in healthy people across ages. It was roughly 10 milliliters of peripheral blood that were drawn from each donor. Whenever a sample was processed, at least 6.5 million PBMCs were isolated. Next came a second PCR, run for about 6 to 12 cycles, which used a sample-barcoded 5' primer along with a J-beta primer mix. One entry per CDR3 protein, called by TCRdb with MiXCR from the 5' RACE reads. The table has 1 million or so distinct CDR3 sequences, approximately 25% seen once; the top ten hold less than 0.75%. The same sample was also used in a study of T cells of mothers and their children. That work states: Over 9.5 million TCR beta CDR3 reads were obtained from each mother, and approximately 2.7 million from each child.

Sequenced sample: blood. The rearrangement links TRBV29-1 to TRBJ2-1, with 7 bases aligning to TRBD2. The receptor comes from a girl aged 2-9 years in good health. CDR3 DNA: TGCAGCGTTCTAGGAAGACTAGCCGATAATGAGCAGTTCTTC. Translated, it gives CSVLGRLADNEQFF.